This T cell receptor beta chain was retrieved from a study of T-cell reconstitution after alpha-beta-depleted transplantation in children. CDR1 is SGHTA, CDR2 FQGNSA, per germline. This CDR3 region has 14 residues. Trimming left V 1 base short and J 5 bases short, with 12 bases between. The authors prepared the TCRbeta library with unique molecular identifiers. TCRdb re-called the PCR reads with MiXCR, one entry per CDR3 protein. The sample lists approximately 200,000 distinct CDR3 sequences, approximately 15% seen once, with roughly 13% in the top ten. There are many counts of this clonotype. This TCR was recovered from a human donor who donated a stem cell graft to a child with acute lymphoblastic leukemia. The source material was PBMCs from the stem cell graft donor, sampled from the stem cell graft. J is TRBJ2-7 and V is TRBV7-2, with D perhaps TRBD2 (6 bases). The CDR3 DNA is TGTGCCAGCAGCTTAGGGCCGGGAGCTAACGAGCAGTACTTC. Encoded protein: CASSLGPGANEQYF.